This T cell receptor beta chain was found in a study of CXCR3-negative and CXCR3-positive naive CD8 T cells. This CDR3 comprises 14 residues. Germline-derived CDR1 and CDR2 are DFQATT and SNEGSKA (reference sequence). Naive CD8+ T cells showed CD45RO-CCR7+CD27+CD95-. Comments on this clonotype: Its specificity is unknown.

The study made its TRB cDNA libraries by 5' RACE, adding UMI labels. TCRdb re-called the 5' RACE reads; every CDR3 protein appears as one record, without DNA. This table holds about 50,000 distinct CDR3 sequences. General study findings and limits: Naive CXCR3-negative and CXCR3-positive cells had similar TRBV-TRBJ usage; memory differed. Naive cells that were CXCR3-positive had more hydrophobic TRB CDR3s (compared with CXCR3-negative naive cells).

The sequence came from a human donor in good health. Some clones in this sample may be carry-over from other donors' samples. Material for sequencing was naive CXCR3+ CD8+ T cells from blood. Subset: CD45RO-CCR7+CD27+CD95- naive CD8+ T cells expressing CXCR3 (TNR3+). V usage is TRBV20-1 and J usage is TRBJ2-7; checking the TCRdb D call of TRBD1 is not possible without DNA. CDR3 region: CSALSRGTAYEQYF.